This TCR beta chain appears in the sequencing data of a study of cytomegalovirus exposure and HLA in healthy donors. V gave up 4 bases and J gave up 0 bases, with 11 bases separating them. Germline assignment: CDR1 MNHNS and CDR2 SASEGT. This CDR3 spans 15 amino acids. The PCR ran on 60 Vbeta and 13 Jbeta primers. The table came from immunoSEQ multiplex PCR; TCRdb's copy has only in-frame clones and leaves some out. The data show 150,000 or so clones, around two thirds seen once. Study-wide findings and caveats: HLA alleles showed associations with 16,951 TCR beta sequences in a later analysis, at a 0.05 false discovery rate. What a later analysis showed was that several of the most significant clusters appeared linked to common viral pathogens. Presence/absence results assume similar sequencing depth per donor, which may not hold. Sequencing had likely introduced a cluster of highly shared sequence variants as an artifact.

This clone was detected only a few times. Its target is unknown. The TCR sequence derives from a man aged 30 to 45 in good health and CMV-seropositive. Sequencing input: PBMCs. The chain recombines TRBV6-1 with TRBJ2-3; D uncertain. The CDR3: CASSGLADSTDTQYF. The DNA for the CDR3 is TGTGCCAGCAGTGGGTTAGCCGATAGCACAGATACGCAGTATTTT.